One sample yielded the 26 T cell receptor beta chains listed below, sequenced in a study of cytomegalovirus exposure and HLA in healthy donors. The primer mix had 60 Vbeta and 13 Jbeta primers. Clones were sequenced by immunoSEQ multiplex PCR, and TCRdb holds only the in-frame ones, with some missing. The table lists over 200,000 clones, around 80% of them singletons, with more than 0.45% in the top ten. What was sequenced was PBMCs. The receptors were gathered from a woman aged 40 to 55 in good health and CMV-seronegative.

Of note for this clone: Distinct nucleotide sequences in the sample also encode this CDR3. The chain has TRBV18 and TRBJ2-5, with 8 bases aligning to TRBD2. V lost 3 bases and J lost 5; bases outside the gene matches: 2. The CDR3 loop spans 13 amino acids. Looked up from germline, CDR1 is KGHSH and CDR2 is LQKENI. CDR3 in amino acids: CASSPPGGETQYF. In DNA, the CDR3 is TGTGCCAGCTCACCTCCGGGGGGGGAGACCCAGTACTTC. The full variable domain, rest sourced from reference TRBV18 and TRBJ2-5, is NAGVMQNPRHLVRRRGQEARLRCSPMKGHSHVYWYRQLPEEGLKFMVYLQKENIIDESGMPKERFSAEFPKEGPSILRIQQVVRGDSAAYFCASSPPGGETQYFGPGTRLLVL.

V gene TRBV9 combines with J gene TRBJ1-4, with unresolved D. V was cut by 4 bases and J by 8 bases, with 18 bases left in between. The CDR3 loop spans 15 amino acids. Germline CDR1 SGDLS, CDR2 YYNGEE. This CDR3 is CASSPGRGYEEKLFF. The CDR3 DNA follows: TGTGCCAGCAGCCCCGGGAGAGGGTATGAAGAAAAACTGTTTTTT.

This chain links TRBV5-1 with TRBJ2-1, with TRBD2 identical over 12 bases. The CDR3 has 16 amino acids. Germline-derived CDR1 and CDR2 are SGHRS and YFSETQ. V trimming: 4 bases; J trimming: 10 bases; junction bases outside the gene matches: 12. Here the CDR3 DNA reads TGCGCCAGCAGCGCCCCTAGCGGGGGGGCGGTAAGGGAGCAGTTCTTC. This gives the protein CASSAPSGGAVREQFF.

The chain is built from TRBV11-2 and TRBJ2-7; no definite D call. CDR1 SGHAT and CDR2 FQNNGV come from the germline V gene. This CDR3 spans 17 amino acids. Trimming stripped 0 bases from V and 2 bases from J, with 17 bases between. CDR3 loop: CASSLDGPDRHPYEQYF. The CDR3 DNA reads as TGTGCCAGCAGCTTAGATGGGCCCGATCGGCACCCCTACGAGCAGTACTTC.

The chain recombines TRBV2 with TRBJ2-3; a possible D gene is TRBD2 (5 bases). The germline V gene has CDR1 SNHLY and CDR2 FYNNEI. The CDR3 is made up of 14 amino acids. V shed 3 bases and J shed 2 bases, with 9 bases lying between them. CDR3 nucleotides: TGTGCCAGCAGTGAGGGAGATTTCACAGATACGCAGTATTTT. It encodes CASSEGDFTDTQYF.

The chain combines TRBV7-9 with TRBJ1-3; the D gene is possibly TRBD1 (6 bases). Trimming shortened V by 1 base and J by 0 bases, and 10 bases separated the two germline ends. This CDR3 has 16 residues. CDR1 and CDR2 from the germline V gene are SEHNR and FQNEAQ (reference sequence). The chain's CDR3 is CASSLEDRSSGNTIYF. Written as DNA, the CDR3 is TGTGCCAGCAGCTTAGAAGACAGGAGCTCTGGAAACACCATATATTTT.

This chain uses TRBV28 with TRBJ1-6; D is possibly TRBD1 (6 bases). The CDR3 is made up of 15 amino acids. The V end lost 5 bases, the J end lost 10 bases, and 18 bases lay between the germline ends. Germline-derived CDR1 and CDR2 are MDHEN and SYDVKM. The CDR3 sequence: CASSPLTGVGSPLHF. CDR3 nucleotide sequence: TGTGCCAGCAGTCCCTTGACAGGAGTAGGGTCACCCCTCCACTTT.

The chain combines TRBV28 with TRBJ1-2, with D unclear. Germline assignment: CDR1 MDHEN and CDR2 SYDVKM. The CDR3 is 13 amino acids. V lost 3 bases and J 3 bases, leaving 8 bases between the germline ends. CDR3 in amino acids: CASSLVGDYGYTF. In DNA, the CDR3 is TGTGCCAGCAGTTTGGTCGGGGACTATGGCTACACCTTC.

The J gene is TRBJ2-7, the V gene TRBV9, with D possibly matching TRBD2 (6 bases). This CDR3 is 14 amino acids long. Per germline, CDR1 SGDLS and CDR2 YYNGEE. Trimming pared 2 bases from V and 5 bases from J, leaving 14 bases between. The CDR3 loop reads CASSVSGGMDEQYF. The CDR3 bases are TGTGCCAGCAGCGTCAGTGGCGGGATGGACGAGCAGTACTTC.

The genes are TRBV2 and TRBJ1-3; 7 positions match TRBD1. V lost 6 bases, J lost 4 bases, and 6 bases stayed unmatched. CDR1 is SNHLY, CDR2 FYNNEI, per germline. This CDR3 is 14 amino acids long. The CDR3 nucleotides read TGTGCCAGCAGGGAACCGGGACAGGGAAACACCATATATTTT. Protein product: CASREPGQGNTIYF.

This chain uses TRBV7-3 with TRBJ2-1; a possible D gene is TRBD2 (5 bases). With 3 bases removed from V and 6 bases from J, the gap between germline ends came to 9 bases. This CDR3 has 13 amino acids. Germline V gene lookup returns CDR1 SGHTA and CDR2 FQGTGA. CDR3 protein: CASSLEAGNEQFF. CDR3 DNA: TGTGCCAGCAGCTTGGAGGCTGGCAATGAGCAGTTCTTC.

The chain couples TRBV27 to TRBJ1-6, with D unresolved. Between the trimmed V and J ends, which lost 5 bases and 6 bases, there was a span of 11 bases. The CDR3 has 14 residues. CDR1 and CDR2 from the germline V gene are MNHEY and SMNVEV (reference sequence). CDR3 in amino acids: CASSAVNFNSPLHF. CDR3 nucleotides: TGTGCCAGCAGTGCGGTCAATTTTAATTCACCCCTCCACTTT.

As for this clone: Other DNA sequences from this sample encode an identical CDR3 as well. The V call is TRBV5-1, the J call TRBJ1-6; 10 nucleotides agree with TRBD1. CDR3 length: 16 amino acids. The germline gives CDR1 SGHRS, CDR2 YFSETQ. J lost 8 bases, V lost 0 bases, and 5 bases had no gene match. CDR3 nucleotide sequence: TGCGCCAGCAGCTTGGCGGGACAGGGGTTTTATTCACCCCTCCACTTT. Translation gives CASSLAGQGFYSPLHF.

This chain uses TRBV6-5 with TRBJ2-5; TRBD1 aligns across 7 bases. Losses at the gene ends were 4 bases for V and 1 base for J; bases not matched to a gene: 6. Germline-derived CDR1 and CDR2 are MNHEY and SVGAGI. The CDR3 loop spans 15 amino acids. CDR3: CASSSPGTAQETQYF. CDR3 in DNA: TGTGCCAGCAGTTCCCCCGGGACAGCCCAAGAGACCCAGTACTTC.

Comments on this clone: Other nucleotide sequences from this sample produce the same CDR3. The rearrangement joins TRBV9 to TRBJ1-3, with no clear D. The CDR3 runs 14 residues. The germline V gene has CDR1 SGDLS and CDR2 YYNGEE. V was pared by 0 bases and J by 0 bases, with 4 bases between. CDR3 region: CASSVASSGNTIYF. CDR3 DNA: TGTGCCAGCAGCGTAGCTTCCTCTGGAAACACCATATATTTT. The whole variable domain, filled in from reference TRBV9 and TRBJ1-3, reads DSGVTQTPKHLITATGQRVTLRCSPRSGDLSVYWYQQSLDQGLQFLIQYYNGEERAKGNILERFSAQQFPDLHSELNLSSLELGDSALYFCASSVASSGNTIYFGEGSWLTVV.

The table lists this clone with a few counts. This chain links TRBV6-5 with TRBJ1-1, with a weak D call TRBD1 (5 bases). Germline assignment: CDR1 MNHEY and CDR2 SVGAGI. Trimming pared 6 bases from V and 1 base from J, leaving 9 bases between. This CDR3 comprises 13 residues. CDR3 sequence reads: CASRPQGNTEAFF. The CDR3 DNA sequence: TGTGCCAGCAGGCCCCAGGGGAACACTGAAGCTTTCTTT.

The rearrangement uses TRBV2 and TRBJ1-4, with 7 positions matching TRBD1. Trimming cost V 3 bases and J 11 bases; bases outside gene matches: 6. Germline assignment: CDR1 SNHLY and CDR2 FYNNEI. CDR3 length equals 13 residues. CDR3 DNA sequence: TGTGCCAGCAGTGAGTGGACAGGCATCAAACTGTTTTTT. Translated, it gives CASSEWTGIKLFF. The variable domain in full, completed from reference TRBV2 and TRBJ1-4, reads EPEVTQTPSHQVTQMGQEVILRCVPISNHLYFYWYRQILGQKVEFLVSFYNNEISEKSEIFDDQFSVERPDGSNFTLKIRSTKLEDSAMYFCASSEWTGIKLFFGSGTQLSVL.

The CDR3 nucleotides read TGTGCCAGCAGCAGCTCCGGGACACATTACACCTTC. This translates into CASSSSGTHYTF. The J gene is TRBJ1-2, the V gene TRBV7-9; D possibly corresponds to TRBD1 (6 bases). Germline loops: CDR1 SEHNR, CDR2 FQNEAQ (reference sequence). V was pared by 5 bases and J by 11 bases, with 15 bases between. This CDR3 contains 12 residues.

The chain joins TRBV28 to TRBJ2-1; tentatively, D is TRBD1 (6 bases). CDR1 and CDR2 (germline): MDHEN, SYDVKM. V lost 7 bases and J 0 bases, leaving 10 bases between the germline ends. This CDR3 has 14 amino acids. This chain's CDR3 is CASITGSSYNEQFF. The CDR3 nucleotides read TGTGCCAGCATTACAGGGAGCTCCTACAATGAGCAGTTCTTC. The full variable domain, completed using reference TRBV28 and TRBJ2-1, is DVKVTQSSRYLVKRTGEKVFLECVQDMDHENMFWYRQDPGLGLRLIYFSYDVKMKEKGDIPEGYSVSREKKERFSLILESASTNQTSMYLCASITGSSYNEQFFGPGTRLTVL.

This clone appeared once. This chain uses TRBV2 with TRBJ2-1; TRBD2 is a possible D gene (6 bases). The CDR3 extends over 13 amino acids. Trimming cost V 5 bases and J 10 bases, with 15 bases left between them. Germline V gene sequence: CDR1 SNHLY, CDR2 FYNNEI. The CDR3 spells CASSTGTPLEQFF. DNA for the CDR3: TGTGCCAGCAGTACCGGGACTCCGCTGGAGCAGTTCTTC.

This sequence joins TRBV7-3 and TRBJ2-1; 7 nucleotides align to TRBD2. V trimming: 1 base; J trimming: 6 bases; junction bases outside the gene matches: 18. CDR1 is SGHTA, CDR2 FQGTGA, per germline. This CDR3 comprises 19 residues. The CDR3 loop is CASSLKRAGVKPHLNEQFF. CDR3 DNA sequence: TGTGCCAGCAGCTTAAAAAGGGCGGGGGTTAAGCCGCACCTCAATGAGCAGTTCTTC.

The rearrangement uses TRBV6-4 and TRBJ2-2, with 11 bases that match TRBD1. The CDR3 totals 16 residues. The J segment lost 6 bases and the V segment lost 4 bases, leaving 7 bases of the junction unmatched. Germline lookup yields CDR1 MRHNA and CDR2 SNTAGT. Here the CDR3 DNA reads TGTGCCAGCAGTGTCACCGGGACAGGGGGTTCCGGGGAGCTGTTTTTT. Translating it yields CASSVTGTGGSGELFF.

This clone has more than one count but fewer than ten. J is TRBJ1-4 and V is TRBV9; D is unresolved. CDR3 length: 14 residues. Germline CDR1 and CDR2: SGDLS and YYNGEE. Trimming cost V 4 bases and J 8 bases, with 15 bases left between them. The chain's CDR3 is CASSPAGFKEKLFF. The CDR3 nucleotides read TGTGCCAGCAGCCCAGCAGGTTTTAAGGAAAAACTGTTTTTT.

The V gene is TRBV6-5, the J gene TRBJ1-1; weak D call: TRBD1 (6 bases). V gave up 2 bases and J gave up 3 bases, with 13 bases separating them. Germline V gene lookup returns CDR1 MNHEY and CDR2 SVGAGI. The CDR3 has 15 residues. CDR3 region: CASSYRTGRDTEAFF. CDR3 in DNA: TGTGCCAGCAGTTACCGAACAGGGCGGGACACTGAAGCTTTCTTT.

This clone was counted between two and nine times. The genes are TRBV11-2 and TRBJ2-7; the match to TRBD1 covers 8 bases. The CDR3 extends over 15 amino acids. Germline trimming cut 10 bases from V and 6 bases from J; bases unmatched to any gene: 17. From germline, CDR1 is SGHAT and CDR2 FQNNGV. The CDR3, as DNA: TGTGCCACCGAAGATCGGAGGCAGGGGGCAGGCGAGCAGTACTTC. Amino acid sequence: CATEDRRQGAGEQYF.

The V call is TRBV15, the J call TRBJ1-5; 7 bases match TRBD1. The CDR3 loop spans 16 amino acids. Germline V gives CDR1 LNHNV, CDR2 YYDKDF (reference sequence). V was pared by 1 base and J by 10 bases, with 13 bases of the junction left unmatched. This CDR3 is CATSRVRAGGIQPQHF. DNA of the CDR3: TGTGCCACCAGCAGAGTTCGTGCAGGGGGTATTCAACCCCAGCATTTT.